The source of this T cell receptor beta chain is a study of blood T cells in healthy people across ages. Study-wide points: Diversity figures based on one million T cells were deemed too low.

The second PCR ran roughly 7 to 12 cycles with a sample-barcoded 5' primer and J-beta primers. Each cDNA molecule received a tag from a template-switch adaptor that had 12 random nucleotides. TCRdb called the 5' RACE reads again in MiXCR, with one record for every CDR3 protein. This table holds 1.5 million to 2 million distinct CDR3 sequences, about 31% found once. The CDR3 sequence is 17 residues long. Germline V gene data show CDR1 as SGHRS and CDR2 as YFSETQ. Trimming took 4 bases from V and 0 from J, leaving 16 bases between them. Researchers collected roughly 9.8 milliliters of peripheral blood from every single donor. This clonotype was seen more than once but under ten times. Its antigen is currently unknown.

The sequence was obtained from a woman in her thirties in good health. V and J are TRBV5-1 and TRBJ1-4; D unresolved. The sequencing sample was made of blood. In DNA, the CDR3 is TGCGCCAGCAGCCTGTCTAAGGGCCACGCAACTAATGAAAAACTGTTTTTT. This codes for CASSLSKGHATNEKLFF.